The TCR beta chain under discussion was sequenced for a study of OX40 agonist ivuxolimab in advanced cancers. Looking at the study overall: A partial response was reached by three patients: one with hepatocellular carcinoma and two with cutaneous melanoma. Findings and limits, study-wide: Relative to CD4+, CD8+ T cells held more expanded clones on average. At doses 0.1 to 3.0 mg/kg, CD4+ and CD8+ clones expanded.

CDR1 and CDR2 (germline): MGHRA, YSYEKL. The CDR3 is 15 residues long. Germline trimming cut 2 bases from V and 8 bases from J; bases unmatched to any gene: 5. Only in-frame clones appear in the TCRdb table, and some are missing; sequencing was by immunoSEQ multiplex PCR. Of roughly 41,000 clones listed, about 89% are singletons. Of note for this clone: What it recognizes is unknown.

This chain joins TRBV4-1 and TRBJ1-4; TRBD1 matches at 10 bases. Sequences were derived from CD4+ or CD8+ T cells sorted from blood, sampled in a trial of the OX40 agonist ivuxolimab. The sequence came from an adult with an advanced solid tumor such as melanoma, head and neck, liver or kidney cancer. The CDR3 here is CASSQRQGAREKLFF. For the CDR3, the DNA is TGCGCCAGCAGCCAAAGACAGGGGGCGAGGGAAAAACTGTTTTTT.